This TCR beta chain was identified in a study of blood T cell repertoires in COVID-19. Authors' analysis steps: Reference gene primers were amplified, and this amplification served to estimate nucleated cell counts. The assay was immunoSEQ multiplex PCR, and TCRdb's table has in-frame clones only and misses some. That table gives V, J and clone size, and the DNA gave D and trimming. The repertoire holds about 32,000 clones, with about 92% as singletons. The germline V gene encodes CDR1 MDHEN and CDR2 SYDVKM. Trimming removed 5 bases from V and 7 bases from J, with 18 bases in between. The CDR3 runs to 16 residues.

Specimen: peripheral blood. This clonotype originated in a man between 65 and 79 years old with active or convalescent COVID-19. This sequence joins TRBV28 and TRBJ1-6; D remains unclear. CDR3 DNA sequence: TGTGCCAGCAGTGCCCACTTACAGAATAGGAATTCACCCCTCCACTTT. Residues: CASSAHLQNRNSPLHF.